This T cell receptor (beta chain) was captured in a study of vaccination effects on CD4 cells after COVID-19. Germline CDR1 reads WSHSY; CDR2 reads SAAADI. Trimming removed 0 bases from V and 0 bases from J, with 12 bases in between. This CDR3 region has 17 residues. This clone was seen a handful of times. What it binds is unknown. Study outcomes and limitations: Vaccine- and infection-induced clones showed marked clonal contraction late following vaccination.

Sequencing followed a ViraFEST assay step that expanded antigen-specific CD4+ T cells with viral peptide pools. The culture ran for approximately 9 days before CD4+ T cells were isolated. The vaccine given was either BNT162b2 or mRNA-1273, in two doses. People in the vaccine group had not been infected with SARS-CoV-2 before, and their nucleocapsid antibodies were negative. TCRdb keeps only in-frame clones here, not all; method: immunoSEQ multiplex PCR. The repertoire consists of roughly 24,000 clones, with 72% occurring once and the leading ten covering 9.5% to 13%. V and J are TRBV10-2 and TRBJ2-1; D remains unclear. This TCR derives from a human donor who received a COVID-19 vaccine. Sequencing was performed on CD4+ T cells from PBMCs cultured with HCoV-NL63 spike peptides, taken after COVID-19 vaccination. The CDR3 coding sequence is TGCGCCAGCAGTGAGTCGGTGGGTCTAAGCTCCTACAATGAGCAGTTCTTC. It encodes CASSESVGLSSYNEQFF.